A single sample is the source of the 10 T cell receptor beta chains below, sequenced in a study of post-analysis software for immune sequencing data. For these TCRs, the target antigens are not known. Study-wide findings and caveats: About 5 TRBV segments (TRBV5-6, TRBV5-1 and TRBV20-1 among them) occurred more frequently in patients than in controls.

Unique molecular identifiers were carried by the TCR beta cDNA libraries. TCRdb redid the calling of the PCR reads with MiXCR, one entry per CDR3 protein. Counted here are hundreds of thousands of distinct CDR3 sequences, approximately 33% occurring once; the ten biggest clones make up around an eighth. Sequenced input: blood. The source of these receptors is a girl aged 5-17 years with multiple sclerosis.

This chain joins TRBV28 and TRBJ1-5; D unclear. Trimming removed 5 bases at V and 6 bases at J, with 17 bases between. The CDR3 contains 15 residues. Germline lookup yields CDR1 MDHEN and CDR2 SYDVKM. In DNA, the CDR3 is TGTGCCAGCAGTCTCCGGGAGCTAAGAGGTCAGCCCCAGCATTTT. Residues: CASSLRELRGQPQHF.

The chain is built from TRBV11-1 and TRBJ2-1, with 7 bases aligning to TRBD2. V shed 5 bases, J shed 5 bases, and the junction held 9 bases outside the gene matches. The CDR3 is 15 residues long. From germline, CDR1 is SGHAT and CDR2 FQDESV (reference sequence). CDR3 sequence reads: CASSPGGTPNNEQFF. CDR3 DNA sequence: TGTGCCAGCAGCCCCGGGGGGACTCCTAACAATGAGCAGTTCTTC.

This clonotype was seen only a few times. The J gene is TRBJ2-1, the V gene TRBV6-6; tentatively, D is TRBD2 (7 bases). The germline V gene encodes CDR1 MNHNY and CDR2 SVGAGI (reference sequence). V was trimmed by 7 bases and J by 6 bases, leaving 19 bases between them. The CDR3 sequence is 15 residues long. The CDR3 loop is CASTVREGEANEQFF. CDR3 nucleotide sequence: TGTGCCAGCACCGTGAGGGAGGGGGAGGCCAATGAGCAGTTCTTC.

Written as DNA, the CDR3 is TGTGCCATCAGTGTACTAGCGGGGGAACCCTACAATGAGCAGTTCTTC. It is translated as CAISVLAGEPYNEQFF. The chain carries TRBV10-3 and TRBJ2-1, with 11 nucleotides matching TRBD2. With V trimmed by 4 bases and J by 2 bases, 4 bases remained unmatched. Germline V gene lookup returns CDR1 ENHRY and CDR2 SYGVKD. The CDR3 loop spans 16 amino acids.

The chain is built from TRBV7-9 and TRBJ1-2; TRBD1 aligns across 7 bases. Germline V CDR1 and CDR2: SEHNR, FQNEAQ (reference sequence). There are 18 residues in the CDR3. The junction had 15 bases not matched to a gene; V was cut back by 1 base and J by 4 bases. Here the CDR3 DNA reads TGTGCCAGCAGCTTAGAATTGTTCGGGGACAGTCATCTCTATGGCTACACCTTC. It codes for CASSLELFGDSHLYGYTF.

Regarding this clonotype: This likely comes from a read error, as the CDR3 has no conserved phenylalanine or tryptophan at its end. The CDR3 DNA is TGTGCCACCTCAAGGGCAGGGCAAGAGACCCAGTACTGC. This gives the protein CATSRAGQETQYC. This chain uses TRBV24-1 with TRBJ2-5, with D possibly being TRBD1 (5 bases). The ends were cut back, 9 bases at V and 2 bases at J, with 12 bases in the middle. Germline values: CDR1 KGHDR, CDR2 SFDVKD. CDR3 size: 13 residues.

This clonotype was observed a few times. The chain carries TRBV20-1 and TRBJ1-5, with no clear D. Germline V gene data show CDR1 as DFQATT and CDR2 as SNEGSKA (reference sequence). The V and J ends lost 5 bases and 2 bases respectively, with 16 bases between them. CDR3 length: 15 amino acids. The CDR3 nucleotides read TGCAGTGCTCGATACCCGGTGGCTGGCAATCAGCCCCAGCATTTT. Translation: CSARYPVAGNQPQHF.

This clonotype appeared a few times. The J gene is TRBJ1-4, the V gene TRBV4-3; TRBD1 matches at 8 bases. This CDR3 has 15 residues. V shed 1 base and J 8 bases; nucleotides not matched to a gene: 6. The V gene's germline CDR1 is LGHNA and CDR2 YSLEER. The CDR3 loop reads CASSQGGTGSEKLFF. Written as DNA, the CDR3 is TGCGCCAGCAGCCAAGGCGGGACAGGCTCCGAAAAACTGTTTTTT.

The CDR3 reads CASSTTGNEQYF. DNA for the CDR3: TGTGCCAGCAGTACGACTGGAAACGAGCAGTACTTC. The V call is TRBV12-3 or TRBV12-4, the J call TRBJ2-7; unclear D gene. The length of the CDR3 is 12 residues. Trimming shortened V by 5 bases and J by 5 bases, and 10 bases separated the two germline ends.

This clonotype has just a few counts. J is TRBJ2-3 and V is TRBV7-9; D possibly uses TRBD1 or TRBD2 (6 bases each). This CDR3 is built from 17 residues. Trimming left V 5 bases short and J 3 bases short, with 21 bases between. The V gene's germline CDR1 is SEHNR and CDR2 FQNEAQ (reference sequence). CDR3 sequence (DNA): TGTGCCAGCAGCCCTCCGTGGCTGGGGGGCGAGACAGATACGCAGTATTTT. Its translation: CASSPPWLGGETDTQYF.